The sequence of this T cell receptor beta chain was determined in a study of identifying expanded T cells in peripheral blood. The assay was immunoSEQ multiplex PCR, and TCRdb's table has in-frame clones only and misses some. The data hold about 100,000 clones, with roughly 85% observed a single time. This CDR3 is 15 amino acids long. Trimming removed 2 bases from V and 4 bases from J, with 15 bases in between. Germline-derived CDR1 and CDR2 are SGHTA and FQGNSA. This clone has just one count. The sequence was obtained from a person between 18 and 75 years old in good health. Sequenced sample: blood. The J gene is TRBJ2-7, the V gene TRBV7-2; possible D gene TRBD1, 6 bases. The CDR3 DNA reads TGTGCCAGCAGCTTATGGCAGGGGTCCGGATACGAGCAGTACTTC. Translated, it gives CASSLWQGSGYEQYF.